The present T cell receptor (beta chain) was sequenced within a study of blood T cell repertoires in COVID-19. Sequencing was performed with immunoSEQ multiplex PCR; in TCRdb, only in-frame clones are kept and a portion is missing. The sample carries about 80,000 clones, 65% to 85% recorded once. V gave up 0 bases and J gave up 9 bases, with 6 bases separating them. Germline loops: CDR1 LGHNT, CDR2 FRNRAP. CDR3 length: 13 residues. The specimen sequenced was peripheral blood. The TCR comes from a man between 65 and 85 years old with active or convalescent COVID-19. The J gene is TRBJ1-6, the V gene TRBV12-5; D remains unclear. CDR3 amino acids: CASGLVLGSPLHF. In DNA, the CDR3 is TGTGCTAGTGGTTTGGTACTCGGTTCACCCCTCCACTTT.